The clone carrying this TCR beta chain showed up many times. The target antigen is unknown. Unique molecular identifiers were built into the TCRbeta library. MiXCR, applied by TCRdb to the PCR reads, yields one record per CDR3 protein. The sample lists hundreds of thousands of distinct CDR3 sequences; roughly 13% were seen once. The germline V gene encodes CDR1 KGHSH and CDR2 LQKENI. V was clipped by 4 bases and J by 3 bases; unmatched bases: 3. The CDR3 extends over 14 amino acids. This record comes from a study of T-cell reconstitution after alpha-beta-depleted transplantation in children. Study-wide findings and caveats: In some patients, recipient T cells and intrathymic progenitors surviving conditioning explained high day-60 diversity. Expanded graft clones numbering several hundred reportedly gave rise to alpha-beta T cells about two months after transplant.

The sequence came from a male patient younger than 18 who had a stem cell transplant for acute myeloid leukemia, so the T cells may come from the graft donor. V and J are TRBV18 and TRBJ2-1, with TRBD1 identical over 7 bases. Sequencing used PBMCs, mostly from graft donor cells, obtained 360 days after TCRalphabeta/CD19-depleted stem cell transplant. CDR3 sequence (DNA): TGTGCCAGCTCACGGGCAGGGGGCTACAATGAGCAGTTCTTC. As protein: CASSRAGGYNEQFF.